This T cell receptor (beta chain) stems from a study of graft-versus-host responses after intestinal transplantation. On the study more broadly: Grafts were multivisceral, liver-intestinal, or isolated intestinal.

This clone was counted only a few times. Irradiated, violet-dye-labeled stimulators (around 200,000) were plated alongside around 200,000 CFSE-labeled responders. Libraries were prepared by immunoSEQ multiplex PCR; TCRdb keeps only in-frame clonotypes and omits some of them. Altogether roughly 10,000 clones are present, about 28% being singletons, with the ten largest covering 6.2%. Germline CDR1 LNHNV, CDR2 YYDKDF (reference sequence). The CDR3 has 16 residues. V shed 3 bases and J 7 bases; nucleotides not matched to a gene: 7. The chain links TRBV15 to TRBJ1-5; 12 bases line up with TRBD1. This receptor was taken from a human patient who received an intestinal transplant. This specimen was alloreactive CD8+ T cells from a mixed lymphocyte reaction culture, taken before intestinal transplant. Subset meaning: CFSE-low proliferating T cells sorted from approximately 6-day pre-transplant mixed lymphocyte reaction (GvH or HvG direction). CDR3 sequence (DNA): TGTGCCACCAGCAGCCCCGGGACAGGGGGCCACCAGCCCCAGCATTTT. Protein product: CATSSPGTGGHQPQHF.